The next 14 T cell receptor beta chains were all read from a single sample in a study of blood T cell repertoires in COVID-19. The assay was immunoSEQ multiplex PCR, and TCRdb's table has in-frame clones only and misses some. This table holds about 150,000 clones, about 85% found once. Source material: peripheral blood. The receptors derive from a woman in her forties with active or convalescent COVID-19.

This sequence joins TRBV27 and TRBJ1-1; possibly TRBD1 for D (5 bases). This CDR3 region has 13 residues. With 7 bases removed from V and 4 bases from J, the gap between germline ends came to 13 bases. Germline V gene lookup returns CDR1 MNHEY and CDR2 SMNVEV (reference sequence). CDR3 nucleotide sequence: TGTGCCAGCAAAAGGGGAGGTGGCACTGAAGCTTTCTTT. It encodes CASKRGGGTEAFF.

The V call is TRBV5-6, the J call TRBJ1-5, with unresolved D. The V end was cut by 0 bases, the J end by 11 bases, with 18 bases between. The CDR3 has 15 amino acids. Looked up from germline, CDR1 is SGHDT and CDR2 is YYEEEE. CDR3 sequence reads: CASSLGQDWRGAQHF. CDR3 coding DNA: TGTGCCAGCAGCTTGGGGCAGGACTGGAGAGGAGCCCAGCATTTT.

The chain uses TRBV6-5 and TRBJ2-3; 7 positions agree with TRBD1. From germline, CDR1 is MNHEY and CDR2 SVGAGI. With V trimmed by 6 bases and J by 2 bases, 8 bases remained unmatched. This CDR3 is 15 amino acids long. For the CDR3, the DNA is TGTGCCAGCAGGCCGACAGGGTCCCTCACAGATACGCAGTATTTT. It encodes CASRPTGSLTDTQYF.

CDR3 residues: CAWSGGRGWSEQFF. The CDR3 bases are TGTGCCTGGAGTGGTGGGAGAGGTTGGAGTGAGCAGTTCTTC. This chain joins TRBV30 and TRBJ2-1; perhaps TRBD2 as D (5 bases). Trimming took 1 base from V and 9 from J, leaving 16 bases between them. Germline CDR1 is GTSNPN and CDR2 is SVGIG (reference sequence). The CDR3 sequence is 14 residues long.

CDR3 sequence (DNA): TGTGCCAGCAGCCTCGGGACTAGCTACACCGGGGAGCTGTTTTTT. It encodes CASSLGTSYTGELFF. V usage is TRBV5-4 and J usage is TRBJ2-2; TRBD2 matches 9 bases. With V trimmed by 4 bases and J by 3 bases, 4 bases remained unmatched. This CDR3 has 15 residues. In germline, CDR1 is SGHNT, CDR2 YYREEE (reference sequence).

The V gene is TRBV7-2, the J gene TRBJ2-2; D gene unclear. This CDR3 is built from 15 residues. Germline CDR1 and CDR2: SGHTA and FQGNSA. V lost 6 bases and J 0 bases, leaving 11 bases between the germline ends. The CDR3 DNA sequence: TGTGCCAGCAGTGTGGGCCTAACGAACACCGGGGAGCTGTTTTTT. Encoded protein: CASSVGLTNTGELFF.

Turning to this clone: The same CDR3 can be traced to other DNA sequences in this sample. The V and J genes are TRBV5-1 and TRBJ2-1; TRBD2 matches 11 bases. Germline V gene sequence: CDR1 SGHRS, CDR2 YFSETQ. J gave up 13 bases and V 0 bases, and 9 bases lay outside the gene matches. The CDR3 runs to 15 residues. The CDR3 DNA reads TGCGCCAGCAGCTTGGGTGGGGCTAGCGGGGGGAACCAGTTCTTC. Encoded protein: CASSLGGASGGNQFF.

The chain employs TRBV5-6 and TRBJ2-7, with D tentatively TRBD1 (6 bases). Germline lookup yields CDR1 SGHDT and CDR2 YYEEEE. With 4 bases removed from V and 1 base from J, the gap between germline ends came to 9 bases. The CDR3 is made up of 13 amino acids. The CDR3 reads CASSDRRSYEQYF. For the CDR3, the DNA is TGTGCCAGCAGCGACAGGAGGTCCTACGAGCAGTACTTC.

The V gene is TRBV10-3, the J gene TRBJ1-2; 10 bases map to TRBD1. Germline V gives CDR1 ENHRY, CDR2 SYGVKD. This CDR3 comprises 15 residues. With 2 bases clipped from V and 4 bases from J, the junction kept 4 bases outside the gene matches. The DNA for the CDR3 is TGTGCCATCAGTGAGGGGACAGGGGAGAGCTATGGCTACACCTTC. Translated: CAISEGTGESYGYTF.

The chain is built from TRBV11-3 and TRBJ2-1, with 7 bases matching TRBD1. The CDR3 contains 15 residues. After removal of 1 base from V and 9 bases from J, the junction contained 9 bases not matched to a gene. Germline CDR1 reads SGHNT; CDR2 reads YENEEA. CDR3 loop: CASSLGEGAHSEQFF. The DNA for the CDR3 is TGTGCCAGCAGCTTAGGCGAGGGGGCGCACAGTGAGCAGTTCTTC. Full variable domain (missing parts from reference TRBV11-3 and TRBJ2-1): EAGVVQSPRYKIIEKKQPVAFWCNPISGHNTLYWYLQNLGQGPELLIRYENEEAVDDSQLPKDRFSAERLKGVDSTLKIQPAELGDSAVYLCASSLGEGAHSEQFFGPGTRLTVL.

This clone was recorded once. The chain employs TRBV11-2 and TRBJ2-2; maybe TRBD2 (5 bases). Deletions cut 2 bases from V and 3 bases from J, with 16 bases between. The CDR3 has 17 amino acids. Per the germline V gene, CDR1 is SGHAT and CDR2 is FQNNGV. The CDR3 reads CASSLRWTGNDTGELFF. DNA of the CDR3: TGTGCCAGCAGCTTACGATGGACCGGGAACGACACCGGGGAGCTGTTTTTT.

The chain couples TRBV28 to TRBJ1-5, with a possible D match to TRBD1 (5 bases). Trimming removed 5 bases from V and 3 bases from J, with 14 bases in between. The germline CDR1 and CDR2 sequences are MDHEN and SYDVKM. CDR3 length: 15 residues. CDR3 loop: CASSLDRSYNQPQHF. For the CDR3, the DNA is TGTGCCAGCAGTCTCGACAGAAGTTACAATCAGCCCCAGCATTTT.

The chain is built from TRBV5-5 and TRBJ2-3; TRBD2 agrees at 7 bases. The CDR3 runs to 15 residues. Looked up from germline, CDR1 is SGHKS and CDR2 is YYEKEE (reference sequence). Trimming removed 2 bases from V and 3 bases from J; junction bases left unmatched: 6. The DNA of the CDR3 is TGTGCCAGCAGCTTTTCTCCAGCGGGGACAGATACGCAGTATTTT. Translated, it gives CASSFSPAGTDTQYF. Full variable domain (outside the CDR3, taken from reference TRBV5-5 and TRBJ2-3): DAGVTQSPTHLIKTRGQQVTLRCSPISGHKSVSWYQQVLGQGPQFIFQYYEKEERGRGNFPDRFSARQFPNYSSELNVNALLLGDSALYLCASSFSPAGTDTQYFGPGTRLTVL.

This clone is labeled as medium-sized. This chain connects TRBV30 to TRBJ2-1; 7 bases map to TRBD2. After removal of 1 base from V and 1 base from J, the junction contained 7 bases not matched to a gene. The germline V gene has CDR1 GTSNPN and CDR2 SVGIG (reference sequence). This CDR3 has 16 residues. This chain's CDR3 is CAWSDEAGESYNEQFF. CDR3 DNA: TGTGCCTGGAGTGATGAGGCGGGAGAGTCCTACAATGAGCAGTTCTTC.